This T cell receptor beta chain originates from a study of neurological immune-mediated disorders. The unsorted libraries had their origin in 2 million PBMCs stored at -80 C. This clonotype was seen repeatedly, ten times or more. Germline CDR1 SEHNR, CDR2 FQNEAQ (reference sequence). The CDR3 extends over 12 amino acids. V lost 8 bases and J 5 bases, leaving 12 bases between the germline ends. Template-switch 5'RACE cDNA synthesis added a 10-nucleotide unique molecular identifier. MiXCR, run by TCRdb on the 5' RACE reads, gives a single entry per CDR3 protein. Seen here are around 64,000 distinct CDR3 sequences, about 13% observed once, and the top ten hold roughly a tenth.

The chain links TRBV7-9 to TRBJ1-2, with D perhaps TRBD1 (5 bases). This TCR was recovered from a woman aged 55-69 years with HTLV-1-associated myelopathy (HAM/TSP). The sample was PBMCs. CDR3 residues: CASFRVEYGYTF. The CDR3 DNA follows: TGTGCCAGCTTCAGGGTCGAATATGGCTACACCTTC.